This TCR beta chain is drawn from a study of siplizumab effects on memory and regulatory T cells. Notes on the study in general: Memory cells seemed less diverse than naive T cells, which also seemed major contributors to the alloresponse. Researchers could map only a minor fraction of alloreactive clones to unstimulated subsets. Treatment with siplizumab left mappable alloreactive CD4+ clones averaging approximately 69% Treg-derived, compared with 26.9% in controls.

In the case of this clone: Its antigen remains unidentified.

Roughly 10^5 TCR templates underwent assay in each sample. Produced via immunoSEQ multiplex PCR; TCRdb's table is partial and in-frame only. This table has some 56,000 clones, 95% to 98% appearing once. V was cut by 1 base and J by 0 bases, with 10 bases left in between. CDR3 length: 15 amino acids. The germline CDR1 and CDR2 sequences are GTSNPN and SVGIG (reference sequence). V gene TRBV30 combines with J gene TRBJ1-5; D unresolved. Sequencing used naive CD8+ T cells sorted from blood. This sequence was found in a human donor in good health. The CDR3 sequence is CAWSAGGNSNQPQHF. The CDR3 bases are TGTGCCTGGAGTGCCGGAGGTAATAGCAATCAGCCCCAGCATTTT.